The 8 T cell receptor beta chains listed next were all sequenced from one sample in a study of CD8+CD57+ T cells in acquired aplastic anemia. The template for TCR beta VDJ and CDR3 sequence profiling was genomic DNA. TCRdb itself ran the reads through MiXCR, one entry per CDR3 protein. Among about 150,000 distinct CDR3 sequences listed, about 48% were seen once. Sequencing involved patients with CD8+CD57+ cell expansion previously shown by flow cytometry. Input material: sorted CD4+, CD8+, or CD8+CD57+ T cells (not recorded which) from PBMCs. These TCRs come from a human donor with aplastic anemia.

V usage is TRBV7-2 and J usage is TRBJ2-1; 9 bases are a match to TRBD2. The germline V gene has CDR1 SGHTA and CDR2 FQGNSA. The CDR3 extends over 15 amino acids. Trimming took 5 bases from V and 2 from J; bases not matched to a gene: 4. Here the CDR3 reads CASSVAGGPYNEQFF. CDR3 DNA: TGTGCCAGCAGCGTTGCGGGGGGGCCCTACAATGAGCAGTTCTTC.

The rearrangement uses TRBV2 and TRBJ2-1; possible D gene TRBD1, 5 bases. V lost 7 bases and J lost 8, with 12 bases in between. The CDR3 extends over 12 amino acids. Germline CDR1 and CDR2: SNHLY and FYNNEI. Here the CDR3 DNA reads TGTGCCAGCAAGGGGCAGGGCTATGAGCAGTTCTTC. It specifies CASKGQGYEQFF.

J is TRBJ1-5 and V is TRBV10-3; 7 positions agree with TRBD1. The CDR3 contains 15 residues. Germline V CDR1 and CDR2: ENHRY, SYGVKD. Trimming at V came to 0 bases and at J to 7 bases, leaving 6 bases not matched to a gene. CDR3 loop: CAISESGQGDQPQHF. The CDR3 region has the DNA TGTGCCATCAGTGAGTCAGGTCAGGGGGACCAGCCCCAGCATTTT.

This chain uses TRBV7-8 with TRBJ2-7, with D uncertain. V lost 4 bases and J lost 9, with 13 bases in between. Germline CDR1 is SGHVS and CDR2 is FQNEAQ. CDR3 length: 12 residues. CDR3 loop: CASSSPGRRQYF. The CDR3 DNA is TGTGCCAGCAGCTCACCGGGTAGGCGGCAGTACTTC. Combining the CDR3 with reference TRBV7-8 and TRBJ2-7 gives the whole variable domain GAGVSQSPRYKVAKRGQDVALRCDPISGHVSLFWYQQALGQGPEFLTYFQNEAQLDKSGLPSDRFFAERPEGSVSTLKIQRTQQEDSAVYLCASSSPGRRQYFGPGTRLTVT.

DNA of the CDR3: TGTGCCACCAGCAGAGGACCCTCAGGGGGAGTGACTGAAGCTTTCTTT. Residues: CATSRGPSGGVTEAFF. The V gene is TRBV15, the J gene TRBJ1-1; 7 bases align to TRBD1. CDR1 and CDR2 from the germline V gene are LNHNV and YYDKDF (reference sequence). The CDR3 has 16 residues. J was trimmed by 5 bases and V by 1 base; bases with no gene match: 10.

This rearrangement joins TRBV10-3 to TRBJ1-3, with a possible D match to TRBD1 (5 bases). The germline V gene has CDR1 ENHRY and CDR2 SYGVKD. Trimming took off 3 bases at V and 2 bases at J, with 14 bases between the two ends. The CDR3 consists of 16 residues. Here the CDR3 reads CAISDIIGGTGNTIYF. The CDR3 DNA is TGTGCCATCAGTGATATAATCGGGGGGACTGGAAACACCATATATTTT.

The chain couples TRBV2 to TRBJ2-5, with a possible D match to TRBD2 (5 bases). Germline V gene lookup returns CDR1 SNHLY and CDR2 FYNNEI. The CDR3 extends over 14 amino acids. Trimming took off 0 bases at V and 7 bases at J, with 12 bases between the two ends. The CDR3 reads CASSEAQRGGTQYF. The CDR3 nucleotides read TGTGCCAGCAGTGAAGCGCAACGGGGTGGGACCCAGTACTTC. Full variable domain (remainder filled in from reference TRBV2 and TRBJ2-5): EPEVTQTPSHQVTQMGQEVILRCVPISNHLYFYWYRQILGQKVEFLVSFYNNEISEKSEIFDDQFSVERPDGSNFTLKIRSTKLEDSAMYFCASSEAQRGGTQYFGPGTRLLVL.

Only a few counts were recorded for this clonotype. This chain uses TRBV29-1 with TRBJ2-7; TRBD1 might be the D (6 bases). V was clipped by 0 bases and J by 1 base, with 13 bases between them. Germline V lookup: CDR1 SQVTM, CDR2 ANQGSEA. The CDR3 totals 15 residues. In DNA, the CDR3 is TGCAGCGTTGAAGACCCTCGGGACACGTCCTACGAGCAGTACTTC. This codes for CSVEDPRDTSYEQYF.